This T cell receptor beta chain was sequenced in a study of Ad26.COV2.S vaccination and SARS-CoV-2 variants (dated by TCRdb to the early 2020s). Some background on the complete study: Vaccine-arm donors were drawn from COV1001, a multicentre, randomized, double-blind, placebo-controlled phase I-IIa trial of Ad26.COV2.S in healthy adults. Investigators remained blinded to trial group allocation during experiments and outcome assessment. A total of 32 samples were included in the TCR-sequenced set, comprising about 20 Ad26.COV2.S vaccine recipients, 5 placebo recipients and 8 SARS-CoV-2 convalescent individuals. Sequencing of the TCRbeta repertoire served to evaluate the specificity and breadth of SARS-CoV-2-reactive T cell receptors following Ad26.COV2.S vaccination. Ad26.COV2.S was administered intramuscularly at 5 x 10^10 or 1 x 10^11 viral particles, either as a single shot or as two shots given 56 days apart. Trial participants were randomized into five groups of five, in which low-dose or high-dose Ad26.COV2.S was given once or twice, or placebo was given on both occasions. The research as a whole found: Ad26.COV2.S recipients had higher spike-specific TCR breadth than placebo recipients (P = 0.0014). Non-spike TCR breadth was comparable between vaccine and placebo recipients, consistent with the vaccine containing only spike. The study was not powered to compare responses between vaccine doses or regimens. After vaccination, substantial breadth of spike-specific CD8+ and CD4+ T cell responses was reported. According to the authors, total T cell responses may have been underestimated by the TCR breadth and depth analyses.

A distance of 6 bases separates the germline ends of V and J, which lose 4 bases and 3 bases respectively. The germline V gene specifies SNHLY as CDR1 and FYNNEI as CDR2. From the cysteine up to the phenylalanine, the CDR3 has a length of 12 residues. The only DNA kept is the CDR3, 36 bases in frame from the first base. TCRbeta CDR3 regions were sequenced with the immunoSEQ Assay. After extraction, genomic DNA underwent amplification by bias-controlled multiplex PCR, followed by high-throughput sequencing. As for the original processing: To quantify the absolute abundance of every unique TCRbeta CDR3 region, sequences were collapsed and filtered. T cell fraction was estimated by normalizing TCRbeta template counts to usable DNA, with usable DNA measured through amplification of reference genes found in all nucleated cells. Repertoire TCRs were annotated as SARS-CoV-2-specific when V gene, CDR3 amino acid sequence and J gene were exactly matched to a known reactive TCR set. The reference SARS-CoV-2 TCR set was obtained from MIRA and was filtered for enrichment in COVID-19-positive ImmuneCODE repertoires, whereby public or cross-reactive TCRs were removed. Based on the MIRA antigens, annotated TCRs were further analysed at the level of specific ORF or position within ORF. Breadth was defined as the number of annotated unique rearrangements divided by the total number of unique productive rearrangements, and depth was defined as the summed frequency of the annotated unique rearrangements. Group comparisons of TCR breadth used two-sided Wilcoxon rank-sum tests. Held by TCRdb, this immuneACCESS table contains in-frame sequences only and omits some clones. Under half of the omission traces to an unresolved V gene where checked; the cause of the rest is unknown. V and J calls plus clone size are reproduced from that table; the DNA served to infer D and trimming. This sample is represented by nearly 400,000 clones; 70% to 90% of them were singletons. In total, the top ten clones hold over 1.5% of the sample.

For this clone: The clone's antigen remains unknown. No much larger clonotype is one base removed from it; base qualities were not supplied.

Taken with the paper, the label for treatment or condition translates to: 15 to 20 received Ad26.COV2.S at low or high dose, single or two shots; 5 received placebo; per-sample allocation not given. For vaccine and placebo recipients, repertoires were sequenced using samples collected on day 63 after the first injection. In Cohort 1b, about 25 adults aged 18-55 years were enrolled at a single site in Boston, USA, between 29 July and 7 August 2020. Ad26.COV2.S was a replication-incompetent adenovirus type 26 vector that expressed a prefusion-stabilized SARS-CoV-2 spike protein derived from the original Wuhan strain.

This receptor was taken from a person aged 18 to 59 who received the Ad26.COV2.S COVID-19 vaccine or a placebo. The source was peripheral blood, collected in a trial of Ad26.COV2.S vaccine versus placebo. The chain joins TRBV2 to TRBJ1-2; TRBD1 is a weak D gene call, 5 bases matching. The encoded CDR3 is CASSARDYGYTF. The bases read TGTGCCAGCAGTGCCAGGGACTATGGCTACACCTTC.